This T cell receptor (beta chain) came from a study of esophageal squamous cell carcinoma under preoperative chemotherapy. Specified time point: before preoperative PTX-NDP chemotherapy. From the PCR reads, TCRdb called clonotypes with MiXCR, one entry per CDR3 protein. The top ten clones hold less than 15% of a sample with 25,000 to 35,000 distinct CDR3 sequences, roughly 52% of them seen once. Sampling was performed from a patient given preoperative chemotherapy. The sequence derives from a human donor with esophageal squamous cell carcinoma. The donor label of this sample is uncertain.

This CDR3 reads CAAQGAYEQYF. The CDR3 DNA reads TGTGCCGCGCAGGGGGCCTACGAGCAGTACTTC. The rearrangement uses TRBV28 and TRBJ2-1, with 7 bases aligning to TRBD1. The end of the DNA aligns better with TRBJ2-7, so the J call may be wrong. The CDR3 extends over 11 amino acids. Germline V lookup: CDR1 MDHEN, CDR2 SYDVKM.